These 25 T cell receptor beta chains came from one sample sequenced in a study of shared clonotypes between healthy human individuals. Sequencing used immunoSEQ multiplex PCR; TCRdb keeps in-frame clones, though not all of them. The sample lists millions of clones, 95% seen once, with 0.13% in the top ten. Sequenced sample: naive CD4+ T cells sorted from blood. Subset specified: CD45RA+ positively selected. The receptors stem from a young man in good health.

The V gene is TRBV5-1, the J gene TRBJ2-3; 12 bases map to TRBD2. The V gene end was trimmed by 2 bases and the J gene end by 6 bases; junction bases not matched to a gene: 4. Germline loops: CDR1 SGHRS, CDR2 YFSETQ. The CDR3 length is 15 residues. The CDR3 sequence: CASSLLAGGIDTQYF. CDR3 in DNA: TGCGCCAGCAGCTTACTAGCGGGAGGCATCGATACGCAGTATTTT.

The chain carries TRBV6-5 and TRBJ1-1, with 9 bases that match TRBD1. CDR1 is MNHEY and CDR2 is SVGAGI in the germline V gene. The CDR3 contains 15 residues. With V trimmed by 6 bases and J by 1 base, 6 bases remained unmatched. DNA for the CDR3: TGTGCCAGCAGCAGGTGGGGACAGGGGAACACTGAAGCTTTCTTT. Its protein product is CASSRWGQGNTEAFF.

The chain couples TRBV6-1 to TRBJ1-1; 7 positions agree with TRBD1. Germline V gene data show CDR1 as MNHNS and CDR2 as SASEGT. The CDR3 consists of 15 residues. V gave up 6 bases and J gave up 11 bases; unmatched junction bases: 18. CDR3 sequence: CASRRKDRDSGDAFF. The CDR3, as DNA: TGTGCCAGCAGACGCAAAGACCGGGACAGTGGGGACGCTTTCTTT.

The chain joins TRBV4-1 to TRBJ2-2, with D unclear. With 1 base removed from V and 10 bases from J, the gap between germline ends came to 19 bases. CDR1 and CDR2 from the germline V gene are MGHRA and YSYEKL. The CDR3 contains 16 residues. The CDR3 protein is CASSQGTGFEREELFF. The CDR3 DNA reads as TGCGCCAGCAGCCAAGGAACTGGGTTTGAACGTGAGGAGCTGTTTTTT.

The V call is TRBV5-1, the J call TRBJ1-6, with D possibly TRBD1 on 5 matching bases. Germline V gene sequence: CDR1 SGHRS, CDR2 YFSETQ. The CDR3 loop spans 15 amino acids. V gave up 0 bases and J gave up 7 bases, with 11 bases separating them. The CDR3 here is CASSLGQWGNSPLHF. The DNA for the CDR3 is TGCGCCAGCAGCTTGGGGCAGTGGGGCAATTCACCCCTCCACTTT.

This chain joins TRBV5-1 and TRBJ2-3; TRBD2 matches at 11 bases. CDR3 size: 15 residues. V shed 4 bases, J shed 1 base, and the junction held 2 bases outside the gene matches. Germline CDR1 reads SGHRS; CDR2 reads YFSETQ. This CDR3 is CASSQLAGGTDTQYF. The CDR3 DNA reads as TGCGCCAGCAGCCAACTAGCGGGGGGCACAGATACGCAGTATTTT.

The chain couples TRBV18 to TRBJ2-3; D is uncertain. The CDR3 consists of 15 residues. V was cut by 4 bases and J by 1 base, with 12 bases left in between. Germline CDR1 and CDR2: KGHSH and LQKENI. This chain's CDR3 is CASSRASSGTDTQYF. DNA for the CDR3: TGTGCCAGCTCACGGGCATCTTCGGGCACAGATACGCAGTATTTT. The full variable domain, completed using reference TRBV18 and TRBJ2-3, is NAGVMQNPRHLVRRRGQEARLRCSPMKGHSHVYWYRQLPEEGLKFMVYLQKENIIDESGMPKERFSAEFPKEGPSILRIQQVVRGDSAAYFCASSRASSGTDTQYFGPGTRLTVL.

V gene TRBV5-1 combines with J gene TRBJ2-5; 12 bases line up with TRBD2. Trimming took 0 bases from V and 6 from J; bases not matched to a gene: 9. The CDR3 is made up of 17 amino acids. CDR1 is SGHRS, CDR2 YFSETQ, per germline. CDR3 nucleotides: TGCGCCAGCAGCTTGGGACTAGCGGGAGAGGTTAGGAAGACCCAGTACTTC. Amino acid sequence: CASSLGLAGEVRKTQYF. Together with reference TRBV5-1 and TRBJ2-5, the CDR3 gives the full variable domain: KAGVTQTPRYLIKTRGQQVTLSCSPISGHRSVSWYQQTPGQGLQFLFEYFSETQRNKGNFPGRFSGRQFSNSRSEMNVSTLELGDSALYLCASSLGLAGEVRKTQYFGPGTRLLVL.

The CDR3 region is CASRTASGGTGELFF. The CDR3, as DNA: TGTGCCAGTAGAACTGCCAGCGGAGGCACCGGGGAGCTGTTTTTT. The V call is TRBV19, the J call TRBJ2-2; the D gene is possibly TRBD2 (5 bases). The CDR3 is 15 amino acids. V was pared by 6 bases and J by 4 bases, with 15 bases between. From germline, CDR1 is LNHDA and CDR2 SQIVND (reference sequence). The full variable domain, with the rest looked up from reference TRBV19 and TRBJ2-2, is DGGITQSPKYLFRKEGQNVTLSCEQNLNHDAMYWYRQDPGQGLRLIYYSQIVNDFQKGDIAEGYSVSREKKESFPLTVTSAQKNPTAFYLCASRTASGGTGELFFGEGSRLTVL.

The genes are TRBV6-5 and TRBJ2-5; D remains unclear. Per germline, CDR1 MNHEY and CDR2 SVGAGI. V lost 6 bases to trimming and J lost 5 bases, with 7 bases between them. The CDR3 is 11 amino acids. CDR3 in DNA: TGTGCCAGCAGAAAGGGTGAGACCCAGTACTTC. This gives the protein CASRKGETQYF.

Note on this clone: Other DNA sequences in this sample translate to the same CDR3. The chain is built from TRBV7-9 and TRBJ1-1, with D possibly being TRBD1 (5 bases). This CDR3 comprises 14 residues. V lost 3 bases and J 0 bases, leaving 8 bases between the germline ends. Germline CDR1 reads SEHNR; CDR2 reads FQNEAQ (reference sequence). CDR3 sequence reads: CASSFGQMNTEAFF. In nucleotides, the CDR3 is TGTGCCAGCAGCTTTGGACAAATGAACACTGAAGCTTTCTTT.

The chain employs TRBV5-7 and TRBJ1-5; D possibly corresponds to TRBD1 (6 bases). TRBV5-7 belongs to the ORF category, with a function that is uncertain. With 0 bases removed from V and 2 bases from J, the gap between germline ends came to 15 bases. The CDR3 is 17 residues long. The chain's CDR3 is CASSLEGDQGGNQPQHF. In DNA, the CDR3 is TGTGCCAGCAGCTTGGAGGGGGACCAGGGAGGCAATCAGCCCCAGCATTTT.

The CDR3 protein is CASLTDNYGYTF. CDR3 in DNA: TGTGCCAGCCTGACAGACAACTATGGCTACACCTTC. The genes are TRBV28 and TRBJ1-2; D is possibly TRBD1 (5 bases). The CDR3 is 12 residues long. In germline, CDR1 is MDHEN, CDR2 SYDVKM. V lost 8 bases to trimming and J lost 2 bases, with 9 bases between them.

The chain employs TRBV4-1 and TRBJ1-2; 8 nucleotides match TRBD1. The V gene's germline CDR1 is MGHRA and CDR2 YSYEKL. The CDR3 contains 15 residues. Unmatched junction bases numbered 9, after V lost 6 bases and J lost 3 bases. Written as DNA, the CDR3 is TGCGCCAGCAGACAGACCGGGACAGGAGACTATGGCTACACCTTC. Amino acid sequence: CASRQTGTGDYGYTF.

V and J are TRBV15 and TRBJ1-4, with D perhaps matching TRBD1 (5 bases). This CDR3 region has 15 residues. The V end was cut by 0 bases, the J end by 8 bases, with 13 bases between. Germline V gene lookup returns CDR1 LNHNV and CDR2 YYDKDF (reference sequence). This CDR3 is CATSRDLGGSEKLFF. The DNA for the CDR3 is TGTGCCACCAGCAGAGATTTGGGGGGATCGGAAAAACTGTTTTTT.

In DNA, the CDR3 is TGTGCCTGGAGTGTTGAAGGGGCGCAAGCTAACTATGGCTACACCTTC. Translating it yields CAWSVEGAQANYGYTF. J is TRBJ1-2 and V is TRBV30; a weak D match, TRBD1 (5 bases). Germline V gene data show CDR1 as GTSNPN and CDR2 as SVGIG (reference sequence). V dropped 0 bases and J dropped 0 bases, with 14 bases sitting between them. The CDR3 consists of 16 residues.

The chain couples TRBV6-1 to TRBJ1-4; D not certain. Deletions cut 0 bases from V and 4 bases from J, with 9 bases between. Germline lookup yields CDR1 MNHNS and CDR2 SASEGT. The CDR3 totals 15 residues. The CDR3 protein is CASSEAQAFNEKLFF. The CDR3, as DNA: TGTGCCAGCAGTGAAGCTCAGGCGTTTAATGAAAAACTGTTTTTT.

The V gene is TRBV28, the J gene TRBJ2-1, with 9 bases aligning to TRBD1. V lost 5 bases to trimming and J lost 8 bases; unmatched junction nucleotides: 13. The CDR3 has 16 amino acids. Germline CDR1 MDHEN, CDR2 SYDVKM. The CDR3 DNA is TGTGCCAGCAGTCCGTTGGGACAGGGTATTTTGGATGAGCAGTTCTTC. Its translation is CASSPLGQGILDEQFF.

The J gene is TRBJ2-1, the V gene TRBV2, with D possibly being TRBD1 (6 bases). Trimming removed 8 bases at V and 3 bases at J, with 20 bases between. The CDR3 contains 16 residues. Germline V gene data show CDR1 as SNHLY and CDR2 as FYNNEI. As DNA, the CDR3 is TGTGCCAGCTCTCCCCTAGGGGACATCGGCTACAATGAGCAGTTCTTC. It translates to CASSPLGDIGYNEQFF.

The chain couples TRBV18 to TRBJ2-3, with D possibly TRBD1 on 6 matching bases. Germline V gene lookup returns CDR1 KGHSH and CDR2 LQKENI. CDR3 size: 16 residues. V lost 1 base and J lost 4, with 15 bases in between. The CDR3 DNA sequence: TGTGCCAGCTCACCACGAAACAGGGATATAGCAGATACGCAGTATTTT. As protein: CASSPRNRDIADTQYF.

Notes on this clone: Different DNA sequences within this sample yield the same CDR3. The CDR3 reads CSVESGNTIYF. The CDR3 DNA reads as TGCAGCGTTGAATCCGGAAACACCATATATTTT. The gene calls are TRBV29-1 and TRBJ1-3; D not resolved. V was pared by 2 bases and J by 4 bases, with 3 bases between. Per germline, CDR1 SQVTM and CDR2 ANQGSEA. The CDR3 has 11 amino acids.

The V and J genes are TRBV9 and TRBJ2-5; 12 bases agree with TRBD2. Germline values: CDR1 SGDLS, CDR2 YYNGEE. CDR3 length: 16 residues. The J segment lost 5 bases and the V segment lost 0 bases, leaving 5 bases of the junction unmatched. The CDR3 coding sequence is TGTGCCAGCAGCGTAGCCGCTAGCGGGAGGGGTGAGACCCAGTACTTC. Amino acid sequence: CASSVAASGRGETQYF.

The rearrangement joins TRBV10-1 to TRBJ1-1; weak D call: TRBD1 (5 bases). From germline, CDR1 is WNHNN and CDR2 SYGVQD (reference sequence). Trimming stripped 6 bases from V and 0 bases from J, with 11 bases between. The CDR3 is made up of 14 amino acids. The CDR3 spells CASRPGALNTEAFF. DNA of the CDR3: TGCGCCAGCAGACCCGGGGCTCTGAACACTGAAGCTTTCTTT.

The chain employs TRBV7-8 and TRBJ2-7; D call uncertain. The V and J ends lost 1 base and 3 bases respectively, with 10 bases between them. The germline V gene encodes CDR1 SGHVS and CDR2 FQNEAQ. The CDR3 spans 14 residues. CDR3 region: CASSLVEWNYEQYF. CDR3 DNA sequence: TGTGCCAGCAGCTTAGTTGAATGGAACTACGAGCAGTACTTC.

The gene calls are TRBV7-2 and TRBJ2-7; no definite D call. This CDR3 contains 15 residues. Trimming shortened V by 1 base and J by 3 bases, and 13 bases separated the two germline ends. CDR1 and CDR2 from the germline V gene are SGHTA and FQGNSA. The CDR3 DNA sequence: TGTGCCAGCAGCTTAGGAGGACCACTTTACTACGAGCAGTACTTC. It yields the protein CASSLGGPLYYEQYF.